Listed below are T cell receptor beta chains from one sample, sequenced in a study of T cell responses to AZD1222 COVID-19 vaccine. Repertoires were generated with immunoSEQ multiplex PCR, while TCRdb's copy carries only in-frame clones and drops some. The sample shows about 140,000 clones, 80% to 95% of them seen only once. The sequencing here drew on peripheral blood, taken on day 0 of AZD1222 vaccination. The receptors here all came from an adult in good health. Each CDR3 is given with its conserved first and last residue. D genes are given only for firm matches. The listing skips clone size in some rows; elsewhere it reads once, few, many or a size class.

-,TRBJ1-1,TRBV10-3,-,CAISESRGMNTEAFF,TGTGCCATCAGTGAGTCGAGAGGGATGAACACTGAAGCTTTCTTT
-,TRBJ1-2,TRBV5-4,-,CASSFGQLGYTF,TGTGCCAGCAGCTTTGGACAGCTTGGCTACACCTTC
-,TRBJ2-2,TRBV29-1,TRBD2,CSVVDPLAGGAGELFF,TGCAGCGTTGTCGATCCATTAGCGGGAGGAGCCGGGGAGCTGTTTTTT
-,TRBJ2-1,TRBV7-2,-,CASSFGVHNEQFF,TGTGCCAGCAGCTTTGGGGTCCACAATGAGCAGTTCTTC
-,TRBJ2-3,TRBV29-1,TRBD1,CSVEDPTSGGISDTQYF,TGCAGCGTTGAAGATCCAACTTCAGGGGGCATCTCAGATACGCAGTATTTT
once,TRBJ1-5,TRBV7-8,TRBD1,CASSLDRGLNQPQHF,TGTGCCAGCAGCTTAGACAGGGGGCTAAATCAGCCCCAGCATTTT
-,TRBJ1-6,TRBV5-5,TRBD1,CASSWQGTGASPLHF,TGTGCCAGCAGCTGGCAAGGGACAGGGGCCTCACCCCTCCACTTT
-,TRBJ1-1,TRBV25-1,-,CASSELSRPGAFF,TGTGCCAGCAGTGAATTATCAAGGCCAGGGGCTTTCTTT
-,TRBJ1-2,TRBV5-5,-,CASSSYLSTYGYTF,TGTGCCAGCAGCTCCTATCTGTCGACCTATGGCTACACCTTC
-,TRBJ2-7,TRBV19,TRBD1,CASSIRDRGIYEQYF,TGTGCCAGTAGTATCCGGGACAGGGGAATCTACGAGCAGTACTTC
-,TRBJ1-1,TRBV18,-,CASSPPGGVSTEAFF,TGTGCCAGCTCACCACCAGGGGGAGTAAGCACTGAAGCTTTCTTT
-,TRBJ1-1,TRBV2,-,CASRSGGVNTEAFF,TGTGCCAGCCGATCGGGGGGTGTGAACACTGAAGCTTTCTTT
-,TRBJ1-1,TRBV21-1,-,CASSFQSQTDGLNTEAFF,TGTGCCAGCAGCTTCCAAAGTCAGACGGACGGATTGAACACTGAAGCTTTCTTT
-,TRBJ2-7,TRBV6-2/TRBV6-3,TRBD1,CASSNTGTGPYEQYF,TGTGCCAGCAGTAACACCGGGACAGGGCCCTACGAGCAGTACTTC
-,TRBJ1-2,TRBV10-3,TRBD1,CAISADRGLPGYTF,TGTGCCATCAGTGCTGACAGGGGGCTGCCTGGCTACACCTTC
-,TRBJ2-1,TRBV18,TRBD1,CASSPPGRTGEQFF,TGTGCCAGCTCACCACCGGGACGGACAGGGGAGCAGTTCTTC